This entry concerns a single T cell receptor beta chain. The antigen remains unidentified. PCR was performed using 60 Vbeta and 13 Jbeta primers. TCRdb keeps only in-frame clones here, not all; method: immunoSEQ multiplex PCR. The data contain approximately 82,000 clones, over 9% of them seen just once; the ten biggest clones take up approximately 25%. This sample is drawn from a study of cytomegalovirus exposure and HLA in healthy donors. General study results and limits: HLA alleles showed associations with 16,951 TCR beta sequences in a later analysis, at a 0.05 false discovery rate. Presence/absence analyses treated sequencing depth as roughly uniform across donors. It was reported in a later analysis that an Asian-associated ancestry cluster showed fewer N-insertions than the 666-donor mean.

This sequence was found in a man in his sixties in good health and CMV-seropositive. The sample comprised PBMCs.

This CDR3 is CASSWDSEGVAQYF. Written as DNA, the CDR3 is TGTGCCAGTAGTTGGGACAGCGAGGGGGTGGCGCAGTATTTT. V gene TRBV19 combines with J gene TRBJ2-3, with 7 bases aligning to TRBD1. CDR1 is LNHDA, CDR2 SQIVND, per germline (reference sequence). This CDR3 has 14 amino acids. V was pared by 5 bases and J by 10 bases, with 12 bases of the junction left unmatched.